This T cell receptor (beta chain) was captured by sequencing in a study of response to subunit inactivated influenza vaccine. This clonotype was found many times. The CDR3 contains 16 residues. Germline V gene data show CDR1 as SGHAT and CDR2 as FQNNGV. V was pared by 1 base and J by 5 bases, with 7 bases of the junction left unmatched. Via MiXCR, TCRdb re-called the RT-PCR reads, giving one row per CDR3 protein. The table shows around 850,000 distinct CDR3 sequences, with about 18% occurring only once. The genes are TRBV11-2 and TRBJ2-1; 8 bases fit TRBD2. This TCR was recovered from a man aged 45-60 years who received an inactivated influenza vaccine. The material sequenced was PBMCs from blood, taken around 5 days after vaccination. The CDR3: CASSLGGGLLNNEQFF. CDR3 coding DNA: TGTGCCAGCAGCTTAGGCGGGGGGCTGTTGAACAATGAGCAGTTCTTC.